This passage covers 11 T cell receptor beta chains from one sample sequenced in a study of blood T cell repertoires in COVID-19. Sequencing used immunoSEQ multiplex PCR; TCRdb keeps in-frame clones, though not all of them. Among some 130,000 clones, under 80% were seen once, and the ten largest hold about an eighth. The material sequenced was peripheral blood. The source of these receptors is a man aged 80 or over with acute or convalescent COVID-19.

The rearrangement links TRBV28 to TRBJ1-2; 9 bases are a match to TRBD1. This CDR3 has 13 residues. V shed 8 bases and J 4 bases; nucleotides not matched to a gene: 5. Germline loops: CDR1 MDHEN, CDR2 SYDVKM. This CDR3 is CASGTGTFYGYTF. The CDR3 DNA sequence: TGTGCCAGCGGGACAGGGACTTTCTATGGCTACACCTTC.

The chain is built from TRBV5-4 and TRBJ1-3; D might be TRBD1 (5 bases). The CDR3 is 14 amino acids. In germline, CDR1 is SGHNT, CDR2 YYREEE (reference sequence). The V end lost 4 bases, the J end lost 4 bases, and 12 bases lay between the germline ends. CDR3 sequence reads: CASSETAQGNTIYF. The CDR3 nucleotides are TGTGCCAGCAGCGAGACAGCGCAAGGAAACACCATATATTTT.

The V and J genes are TRBV2 and TRBJ2-1; D gene unclear. V was trimmed by 3 bases and J by 10 bases, leaving 10 bases between them. There are 12 residues in the CDR3. Germline loops: CDR1 SNHLY, CDR2 FYNNEI. The CDR3 sequence: CASSDVVAEQFF. CDR3 in DNA: TGTGCCAGCAGTGATGTGGTAGCAGAGCAGTTCTTC.

This chain's CDR3 is CASSWRQGVGEKLFF. As DNA, the CDR3 is TGTGCCAGCAGCTGGAGACAGGGCGTCGGTGAAAAACTGTTTTTT. This rearrangement joins TRBV5-6 to TRBJ1-4; 7 positions agree with TRBD1. CDR3 length: 15 residues. Germline V gene sequence: CDR1 SGHDT, CDR2 YYEEEE. Trimming removed 3 bases from V and 7 bases from J; junction bases left unmatched: 9.

The genes are TRBV28 and TRBJ1-2; 9 nucleotides agree with TRBD1. This CDR3 has 15 residues. J was trimmed by 2 bases and V by 5 bases; bases with no gene match: 6. Germline-derived CDR1 and CDR2 are MDHEN and SYDVKM. The CDR3 DNA sequence: TGTGCCAGCAGTGCCTCCGGGACAGGGAACTATGGCTACACCTTC. Protein product: CASSASGTGNYGYTF.

The V gene is TRBV9, the J gene TRBJ1-4; tentative D call: TRBD1 (6 bases). V was cut by 3 bases and J by 4 bases, with 13 bases left in between. CDR3 size: 15 residues. Germline CDR1 SGDLS, CDR2 YYNGEE. The CDR3 protein is CASSAIGQNNEKLFF. The CDR3 nucleotides read TGTGCCAGCAGCGCCATTGGACAGAATAATGAAAAACTGTTTTTT.

This chain joins TRBV14 and TRBJ2-3, with TRBD1 identical over 12 bases. The V segment lost 4 bases and the J segment 5 bases; nucleotides outside the gene matches: 7. CDR3 length equals 16 residues. Germline CDR1 SGHDN, CDR2 FVKESK. Here the CDR3 reads CASSLLGQGAEDTQYF. Here the CDR3 DNA reads TGTGCCAGCAGCCTTCTGGGACAGGGGGCAGAAGATACGCAGTATTTT. Based on the CDR3 plus reference TRBV14 and TRBJ2-3, the full variable domain is EAGVTQFPSHSVIEKGQTVTLRCDPISGHDNLYWYRRVMGKEIKFLLHFVKESKQDESGMPNNRFLAERTGGTYSTLKVQPAELEDSGVYFCASSLLGQGAEDTQYFGPGTRLTVL.

This chain connects TRBV25-1 to TRBJ2-7; 9 nucleotides match TRBD1. V trimming: 6 bases; J trimming: 6 bases; junction bases outside the gene matches: 6. CDR1 is MGHDK and CDR2 is SYGVNS in the germline V gene. CDR3 length: 13 amino acids. The CDR3 reads CASRGQGTPEQYF. CDR3 DNA sequence: TGTGCCAGCAGGGGACAGGGCACACCCGAGCAGTACTTC.

V usage is TRBV7-2 and J usage is TRBJ2-3, with 7 bases identical to TRBD2. The CDR3 is made up of 14 amino acids. V lost 1 base to trimming and J lost 7 bases; unmatched junction nucleotides: 5. CDR1 is SGHTA, CDR2 FQGNSA, per germline. CDR3 bases: TGTGCCAGCAGCTTAGGGGGAGGGTCAAATACGCAGTATTTT. Protein: CASSLGGGSNTQYF.

This clone was observed a few times. V gene TRBV7-6 combines with J gene TRBJ2-7, with 10 bases matching TRBD1. CDR1 is SGHVS, CDR2 FNYEAQ, per germline. Unmatched junction bases numbered 12, after V lost 0 bases and J lost 7 bases. The CDR3 sequence is 17 residues long. The CDR3 is CASSLAPGGTGALEQYF. The CDR3 DNA sequence: TGTGCCAGCAGCTTAGCGCCCGGCGGGACAGGGGCCCTTGAGCAGTACTTC. Complete variable domain (other parts from reference TRBV7-6 and TRBJ2-7): GAGVSQSPRYKVTKRGQDVALRCDPISGHVSLYWYRQALGQGPEFLTYFNYEAQQDKSGLPNDRFSAERPEGSISTLTIQRTEQRDSAMYRCASSLAPGGTGALEQYFGPGTRLTVT.

This clone was detected only once. The gene calls are TRBV19 and TRBJ1-2; 9 nucleotides align to TRBD1. The germline V gene encodes CDR1 LNHDA and CDR2 SQIVND (reference sequence). V trimming: 7 bases; J trimming: 5 bases; junction bases outside the gene matches: 5. This CDR3 has 13 amino acids. The CDR3 region has the DNA TGTGCCAGTAACCCCGGGACAGGGTATGGCTACACCTTC. Residues: CASNPGTGYGYTF.